Below are 13 T cell receptor beta chains sequenced from a single sample in a study of technical replicates of blood from a handful of donors. Profiling relied on immunoSEQ multiplex PCR, and the TCRdb table lists in-frame clones only, not all of them. The profile shows 60,000 to 80,000 clones, 70% to 90% of them singletons. The sample was PBMCs. These TCRs come from a human donor in good health. Some clones in this sample may be carry-over from other donors' samples.

V is TRBV5-5 and J is TRBJ1-5; 11 bases agree with TRBD1. The CDR3 contains 15 residues. J lost 7 bases, V lost 3 bases, and 6 bases had no gene match. In germline, CDR1 is SGHKS, CDR2 YYEKEE (reference sequence). This chain's CDR3 is CASSSDRGRGQPQHF. The DNA of the CDR3 is TGTGCCAGCAGCTCGGACAGGGGGCGAGGCCAGCCCCAGCATTTT.

This clone was detected only once. The J gene is TRBJ2-7, the V gene TRBV15, with D possibly TRBD2 on 5 matching bases. The ends were cut back, 0 bases at V and 2 bases at J, with 14 bases in the middle. Germline V gene sequence: CDR1 LNHNV, CDR2 YYDKDF (reference sequence). The length of the CDR3 is 16 residues. The DNA for the CDR3 is TGTGCCACCAGCAGAGATGGGAGTGCGGTCCCCTACGAGCAGTACTTC. This translates into CATSRDGSAVPYEQYF.

The rearrangement joins TRBV11-1 to TRBJ2-1; no reliable D call. This CDR3 region has 12 residues. The V end was cut by 2 bases, the J end by 9 bases, with 8 bases between. From germline, CDR1 is SGHAT and CDR2 FQDESV (reference sequence). As DNA, the CDR3 is TGTGCCAGCAGCTTACTCGCCGGTGAGCAGTTCTTC. This gives the protein CASSLLAGEQFF.

The chain uses TRBV12-5 and TRBJ2-3; D possibly corresponds to TRBD1 (6 bases). Trimming pared 8 bases from V and 5 bases from J, leaving 14 bases between. CDR1 and CDR2 from the germline V gene are LGHNT and FRNRAP. The CDR3 is made up of 13 amino acids. The CDR3 sequence is CASQAGRGDTQYF. CDR3 bases: TGTGCTAGTCAGGCGGGCAGGGGAGATACGCAGTATTTT.

The J gene is TRBJ1-4, the V gene TRBV10-3, with 9 bases fitting TRBD1. The J segment lost 7 bases and the V segment lost 8 bases, leaving 5 bases of the junction unmatched. Per the germline V gene, CDR1 is ENHRY and CDR2 is SYGVKD. The CDR3 is 13 amino acids. Written as DNA, the CDR3 is TGTGCCATCGGGACAGGGTCGGCTGAAAAACTGTTTTTT. As protein: CAIGTGSAEKLFF.

This sequence joins TRBV6-5 and TRBJ2-7, with D possibly TRBD1 on 5 matching bases. The germline gives CDR1 MNHEY, CDR2 SVGAGI. V lost 0 bases to trimming and J lost 7 bases, with 13 bases between them. This CDR3 has 14 residues. The CDR3 DNA follows: TGTGCCAGCAGTTACTCGGGCAGGGAAGGGGAGCAGTACTTC. As protein: CASSYSGREGEQYF.

This chain uses TRBV7-6 with TRBJ2-5; D perhaps matches TRBD2 (7 bases). The CDR3 loop spans 16 amino acids. Trimming removed 5 bases at V and 4 bases at J, with 20 bases between. Germline loops: CDR1 SGHVS, CDR2 FNYEAQ. The CDR3 region has the DNA TGTGCCAGCAGCACCGGCGGTGGGGGGGCGGGAGAGACCCAGTACTTC. Residues: CASSTGGGGAGETQYF.

This chain joins TRBV18 and TRBJ2-2; D remains ambiguous. The length of the CDR3 is 16 residues. Germline V lookup: CDR1 KGHSH, CDR2 LQKENI. V lost 4 bases and J 4 bases, leaving 16 bases between the germline ends. CDR3 loop: CASSRQTPGTTGELFF. Written as DNA, the CDR3 is TGTGCCAGCTCACGTCAGACACCCGGTACCACCGGGGAGCTGTTTTTT.

The sample holds a few counts of this clone. The chain joins TRBV7-9 to TRBJ1-1; D is possibly TRBD1 (6 bases). Germline V CDR1 and CDR2: SEHNR, FQNEAQ (reference sequence). The V and J ends lost 5 bases and 6 bases respectively, with 19 bases between them. This CDR3 has 15 amino acids. The CDR3 DNA sequence: TGTGCCAGCAGCCCCAGAAAGGGGGTTGGGGCTGAAGCTTTCTTT. Amino acid sequence: CASSPRKGVGAEAFF.

This clone was picked up one time. The gene calls are TRBV4-2 and TRBJ2-3; unclear D gene. Germline loops: CDR1 LGHNA, CDR2 YNFKEQ. The CDR3 is made up of 13 amino acids. V lost 2 bases and J 5 bases, leaving 8 bases between the germline ends. The CDR3 nucleotides are TGTGCCAGCAGCCAATCTGTTAGAGATACGCAGTATTTT. It encodes CASSQSVRDTQYF.

The chain carries TRBV19 and TRBJ1-4; TRBD1 aligns across 7 bases. The CDR3 sequence is 14 residues long. Germline CDR1 is LNHDA and CDR2 is SQIVND (reference sequence). The V gene end was trimmed by 5 bases and the J gene end by 5 bases; junction bases not matched to a gene: 5. The CDR3 nucleotides read TGTGCCAGTAGTGACCGGGACAGCAATGAAAAACTGTTTTTT. As protein: CASSDRDSNEKLFF.

This clone is termed medium-sized. The V and J genes are TRBV19 and TRBJ1-1; D is perhaps TRBD1 (5 bases). Trimming removed 8 bases from V and 0 bases from J, with 10 bases in between. CDR1 is LNHDA and CDR2 is SQIVND in the germline V gene (reference sequence). This CDR3 is built from 13 residues. CDR3 sequence reads: CASRGTVNTEAFF. The CDR3 DNA follows: TGTGCCAGTCGGGGGACCGTGAACACTGAAGCTTTCTTT.

This clone was found a few times. The chain combines TRBV4-2 with TRBJ2-7, with TRBD2 matching 7 bases. This CDR3 has 15 amino acids. Losses at the gene ends were 0 bases for V and 1 base for J; bases not matched to a gene: 3. Germline assignment: CDR1 LGHNA and CDR2 YNFKEQ. Here the CDR3 DNA reads TGTGCCAGCAGCCAAGAGGGGGGGGAGTCCTACGAGCAGTACTTC. This codes for CASSQEGGESYEQYF.